This passage covers 13 T cell receptor beta chains from one sample sequenced in a study of T-cell reconstitution after alpha-beta-depleted transplantation in children. Preparation of the TCRbeta library involved a method that used unique molecular identifiers. TCRdb called the PCR reads again in MiXCR, with one record for every CDR3 protein. The sample includes around 240,000 distinct CDR3 sequences, around 8.9% of them seen just once. The material sequenced was PBMCs from the stem cell graft donor, taken from the stem cell graft. The receptors were gathered from a human donor who donated a stem cell graft to a child with SCID.

The chain couples TRBV18 to TRBJ2-5, with D unresolved. Trimming pared 1 base from V and 1 base from J, leaving 10 bases between. In germline, CDR1 is KGHSH, CDR2 LQKENI. The CDR3 has 15 residues. CDR3 amino acids: CASSPLKSRQETQYF. CDR3 coding DNA: TGTGCCAGCTCACCACTAAAGTCCCGCCAAGAGACCCAGTACTTC.

This clonotype has a count of ten or more. V usage is TRBV5-1 and J usage is TRBJ1-2; possibly TRBD1 for D (5 bases). CDR1 and CDR2 (germline): SGHRS, YFSETQ. Trimming took off 4 bases at V and 8 bases at J, with 15 bases between the two ends. The CDR3 loop spans 13 amino acids. The CDR3 DNA follows: TGCGCCAGCAGCGGCGGGACGGACGAGGGCTACACCTTC. Protein sequence: CASSGGTDEGYTF.

The CDR3 coding sequence is TGTGCCAGCAGCCAAGAGGCAGGGGGGACAGATACGCAGTATTTT. Amino acid sequence: CASSQEAGGTDTQYF. The chain is built from TRBV7-3 and TRBJ2-3; the D gene is possibly TRBD1 (7 bases). From germline, CDR1 is SGHTA and CDR2 FQGTGA. The CDR3 extends over 15 amino acids. The V gene lost 5 bases and the J gene lost 3 bases, with 15 bases spanning the gap.

The rearrangement links TRBV6-2 or TRBV6-3 to TRBJ2-6; no firm D call. Germline V lookup: CDR1 MNHEY, CDR2 SVGEGT. This CDR3 has 16 residues. Trimming shortened V by 5 bases and J by 0 bases, and 11 bases separated the two germline ends. CDR3 region: CASSMDGYSGANVLTF. The CDR3 coding sequence is TGTGCCAGCAGTATGGACGGATACTCTGGGGCCAACGTCCTGACTTTC.

This clonotype came up many times. The genes are TRBV4-2 and TRBJ1-6; 9 nucleotides line up with TRBD1. The CDR3 spans 16 residues. The V gene's germline CDR1 is LGHNA and CDR2 YNFKEQ. With 4 bases clipped from V and 6 bases from J, the junction kept 7 bases outside the gene matches. The CDR3 loop reads CASSRTTGGRNSPLHF. The DNA for the CDR3 is TGTGCCAGCAGCCGGACGACAGGGGGACGTAATTCACCCCTCCACTTT.

The sample holds many counts of this clonotype. The chain has TRBV5-1 and TRBJ1-1, with 8 nucleotides matching TRBD1. Per germline, CDR1 SGHRS and CDR2 YFSETQ. The CDR3 contains 15 residues. V shed 4 bases and J 6 bases; nucleotides not matched to a gene: 11. In DNA, the CDR3 is TGCGCCAGCAGCCGCGGCGGGACAGGATCTGCTGAAGCTTTCTTT. Residues: CASSRGGTGSAEAFF. The variable domain in full, completed from reference TRBV5-1 and TRBJ1-1, reads KAGVTQTPRYLIKTRGQQVTLSCSPISGHRSVSWYQQTPGQGLQFLFEYFSETQRNKGNFPGRFSGRQFSNSRSEMNVSTLELGDSALYLCASSRGGTGSAEAFFGQGTRLTVV.

In regard to this clonotype: A clone one base away is much larger, so this may be a read error. The rearrangement joins TRBV5-1 to TRBJ2-3; a possible D gene is TRBD1 (5 bases). The end of the DNA aligns better with TRBJ1-5, so the J call may be wrong. Germline V lookup: CDR1 SGHRS, CDR2 YFSETQ. The CDR3 runs 14 residues. The CDR3 nucleotides are TGCGCCAGCAGCTCTGGGACGGTCACAGATACGCAGCATTTT. Amino acids: CASSSGTVTDTQHF.

This clonotype was recorded many times. This rearrangement joins TRBV5-1 to TRBJ2-1; the D gene is possibly TRBD2 (6 bases). The CDR3 runs 14 residues. Trimming removed 3 bases from V and 5 bases from J, with 12 bases in between. Looked up from germline, CDR1 is SGHRS and CDR2 is YFSETQ. CDR3 protein: CASSSSRTNNEQFF. The CDR3 DNA sequence: TGCGCCAGCAGCTCGTCGAGGACTAACAATGAGCAGTTCTTC.

At least ten counts were recorded for this clonotype. The rearrangement uses TRBV6-1 and TRBJ1-1; 8 bases align to TRBD1. The CDR3 has 15 amino acids. The V gene end was trimmed by 6 bases and the J gene end by 4 bases; junction bases not matched to a gene: 10. The germline gives CDR1 MNHNS, CDR2 SASEGT. In nucleotides, the CDR3 is TGTGCCAGCAGCGAATCGACAGGGGCGGGCACTGAAGCTTTCTTT. It yields the protein CASSESTGAGTEAFF.

There are many counts of this clonotype. J is TRBJ1-1 and V is TRBV7-2, with D uncertain. V dropped 3 bases and J dropped 1 base, with 6 bases sitting between them. The germline CDR1 and CDR2 sequences are SGHTA and FQGNSA. The CDR3 has 13 amino acids. CDR3 coding DNA: TGTGCCAGCAGCTTCAGTCAGAACACTGAAGCTTTCTTT. Its translation: CASSFSQNTEAFF.

This clonotype appeared many times. J is TRBJ1-1 and V is TRBV7-8; no firm D call. The CDR3 loop spans 13 amino acids. The V and J ends lost 5 bases and 6 bases respectively, with 13 bases between them. CDR1 and CDR2 (germline): SGHVS, FQNEAQ. The CDR3, as DNA: TGTGCCAGCAGCGGGCAGGCTCGAGCTGAAGCTTTCTTT. This encodes CASSGQARAEAFF.

In its sample, this clonotype was seen many times. This chain links TRBV7-3 with TRBJ2-3; D call uncertain. Trimming cost V 5 bases and J 4 bases, with 13 bases left between them. This CDR3 is built from 14 residues. Germline V gives CDR1 SGHTA, CDR2 FQGTGA. The CDR3 loop is CASSMQGYPDTQYF. CDR3 DNA sequence: TGTGCCAGCAGCATGCAAGGGTACCCAGATACGCAGTATTTT.

This clonotype has a count of ten or more. The chain joins TRBV20-1 to TRBJ2-2; TRBD1 agrees at 10 bases. Trimming removed 6 bases from V and 5 bases from J; junction bases left unmatched: 9. The germline gives CDR1 DFQATT, CDR2 SNEGSKA (reference sequence). The CDR3 runs 15 residues. The CDR3 loop is CSATSRDRGTGELFF. CDR3 nucleotide sequence: TGCAGTGCCACTTCCCGGGACAGGGGAACCGGGGAGCTGTTTTTT.